This T cell receptor beta chain was recorded in a study of T cell responses to AZD1222 COVID-19 vaccine. Using immunoSEQ multiplex PCR, the repertoire was profiled, and TCRdb retains in-frame clones only, with some absent. The data contain roughly 150,000 clones, roughly nine tenths of them seen just once; the ten biggest clones take up 4.5% to 6.5%. Trimming removed 0 bases from V and 8 bases from J, with 10 bases in between. This CDR3 has 13 amino acids. Germline V gene lookup returns CDR1 MRHNA and CDR2 SNTAGT. The chain is built from TRBV6-4 and TRBJ1-1; D ambiguous. The input for sequencing was peripheral blood, taken on day 0 of AZD1222 vaccination. This TCR was sampled from an adult in good health. The CDR3 here is CASSDSAVSEAFF. The CDR3 nucleotides read TGTGCCAGCAGTGACTCGGCGGTAAGCGAAGCTTTCTTT.